This entry describes one T cell receptor (beta chain). The data belong to a study of untreated major depressive disorder. TCRdb's copy holds only in-frame clones and misses some; the assay was immunoSEQ multiplex PCR. Found here are just over 20,000 clones, about 87% of them singletons; the top ten hold 4.5% to 6.5%. The V gene end was trimmed by 4 bases and the J gene end by 4 bases; junction bases not matched to a gene: 4. Germline V gene sequence: CDR1 LGHNA, CDR2 YNFKEQ. There are 15 residues in the CDR3. Sequenced: CD4+ T cells from PBMCs. The genes are TRBV4-2 and TRBJ2-2, with TRBD1 matching 9 bases. The TCR originated in a woman in her thirties in good health. The CDR3 sequence is CASSRGQGSTGELFF. DNA of the CDR3: TGTGCCAGCAGCCGGGGACAGGGCTCCACCGGGGAGCTGTTTTTT.